A selection of T cell receptor beta chains follows, all from one sample in a study of shared clonotypes between healthy human individuals. The assay was immunoSEQ multiplex PCR, and TCRdb's table has in-frame clones only and misses some. The table has 2 million to 2.5 million clones, over 85% seen once; the top ten hold more than 0.35%. The specimen was naive CD4+ T cells from PBMCs. The receptors derive from a man younger than 35 in good health. Some clones in this sample may be carry-over from other donors' samples. CDR3s include the opening cysteine and the closing phenylalanine or tryptophan. D genes are given only for firm matches. The size of a clone is reported for some rows only, either as once, few or many, or as a class for expanded clones.

cdr3_nt,cdr3_aa,j_call,clone_size,d_call,v_call
TGTGCCAGCAGCGCCAACCCCGGACCCCAAGAGACCCAGTACTTC,CASSANPGPQETQYF,TRBJ2-5,.,.,TRBV9
TGTGCCAGCAGTTCCCAGGGAAATCAGCCCCAGCATTTT,CASSSQGNQPQHF,TRBJ1-5,.,.,TRBV6-5
TGTGCCAGCAGTTGGGCTGGGGGCAATGAGCAGTTCTTC,CASSWAGGNEQFF,TRBJ2-1,.,.,TRBV6-5
TGTGCCAGCAGCCGGGACAGGGGCACCTATCAGCCCCAGCATTTT,CASSRDRGTYQPQHF,TRBJ1-5,.,TRBD1,TRBV7-2
TGTGCCAGCTCACCACCGGGATCCACAGAGACCCAGTACTTC,CASSPPGSTETQYF,TRBJ2-5,.,.,TRBV18
TGTGCCAGCAGGGGGACAGGGGGCTACTCTGGCTACACCTTC,CASRGTGGYSGYTF,TRBJ1-2,.,TRBD1,TRBV2
TGTGCCAGCAGTACGGACTACGAGCAGTACTTC,CASSTDYEQYF,TRBJ2-7,.,.,TRBV6-5
TGTGCCAGCAGTGGCCTAAGGCAGGGGGTATTCGGCACTGAAGCTTTCTTT,CASSGLRQGVFGTEAFF,TRBJ1-1,.,TRBD1,TRBV6-1
TGCGCCAGCAGCCAGGGGGACACCTCCTACAATGAGCAGTTCTTC,CASSQGDTSYNEQFF,TRBJ2-1,once,TRBD1,TRBV5-1
TGCGCCAGCAGCTTGGAGGACAGGGGGCAAGATACGCAGTATTTT,CASSLEDRGQDTQYF,TRBJ2-3,.,TRBD1,TRBV5-1
TGTGCCAGCAGCTCCCCCTTGGGGATGAACACTGAAGCTTTCTTT,CASSSPLGMNTEAFF,TRBJ1-1,.,.,TRBV5-4
TGCGCCAGCAGCCAAGTCCGGAACACCATATATTTT,CASSQVRNTIYF,TRBJ1-3,.,.,TRBV4-3
TGCGCCAGCAGCCAAGGCGGGGGCCGCGGCGATACGCAGTATTTT,CASSQGGGRGDTQYF,TRBJ2-3,.,.,TRBV4-1
TGTGCCAGCAGCGCTGCGAGCGGGTCCTACAATGAGCAGTTCTTC,CASSAASGSYNEQFF,TRBJ2-1,.,.,TRBV9
TGCGCCAGCAGGTTGATGTTGGCTAGCGGGAGCGGGAGCAATGAGCAGTTCTTC,CASRLMLASGSGSNEQFF,TRBJ2-1,.,TRBD2,TRBV5-1
TGTGCCAGCTCACCGGGACGGGGATACACTGAAGCTTTCTTT,CASSPGRGYTEAFF,TRBJ1-1,.,.,TRBV18
TGCAGCGGACAGACAGGGCCTAATTCACCCCTCCACTTT,CSGQTGPNSPLHF,TRBJ1-6,.,TRBD1,TRBV29-1
TGTGCCAGCAGCGTAGGAGGGGGACACCCCTATGGCTACACCTTC,CASSVGGGHPYGYTF,TRBJ1-2,.,.,TRBV9
TGTGCCAGCAGCTGGGGACAGGGAAATGGCTACACCTTC,CASSWGQGNGYTF,TRBJ1-2,.,TRBD1,TRBV5-4
TGCGCCAGCAGCGACCCGGACAGGGGCGACTATGGCTACACCTTC,CASSDPDRGDYGYTF,TRBJ1-2,.,TRBD1,TRBV5-1
TGTGCCAGCAGGGGGGACAGGGGTGAGAGGACTGAAGCTTTCTTT,CASRGDRGERTEAFF,TRBJ1-1,.,TRBD1,TRBV27
TGTGCCAGCCGGGGACAGGGGGAGAGCTATGGCTACACCTTC,CASRGQGESYGYTF,TRBJ1-2,few,TRBD1,TRBV19
TGCGCCAGCAGCCGAACTAGCGGCCTCCCAGATACGCAGTATTTT,CASSRTSGLPDTQYF,TRBJ2-3,.,TRBD2,TRBV5-1